A single sample gave rise to the 20 T cell receptor beta chains below, sequenced in a study of stem cell transplantation in POMP-related autoinflammatory disease. TCRdb's copy holds only in-frame clones and misses some; the assay was immunoSEQ multiplex PCR. This sample yields 25,000 to 40,000 clones, of which about 91% are seen a single time; roughly 0.7% belongs to the top ten. The source was CD4+ T cells from PBMCs, collected before stem cell transplantation. These receptors were obtained from a human donor with POMP-related autoinflammation and immune dysregulation (PRAID).

This clone was recorded only once. The rearrangement links TRBV28 to TRBJ2-7; no definite D call. CDR3 length: 15 amino acids. V lost 5 bases and J lost 7, with 21 bases in between. Germline assignment: CDR1 MDHEN and CDR2 SYDVKM. The CDR3 sequence is CASSPQSLSFWEQYF. CDR3 sequence (DNA): TGTGCCAGCAGTCCCCAAAGTTTATCCTTCTGGGAGCAGTACTTC.

With regard to this clone: The junction departs from germline at one end; a sequencing error may be responsible. The chain is built from TRBV7-7 and TRBJ2-3; 11 positions agree with TRBD2. Germline CDR1 and CDR2: SSHAT and FNYEAQ (reference sequence). The CDR3 is 15 amino acids. Written as DNA, the CDR3 is TGTGCCAGCAGCGTAGCGGGGGGGCTTATGAATACGCAGTATTTT. Translated: CASSVAGGLMNTQYF.

The chain has TRBV4-1 and TRBJ2-2; D possibly corresponds to TRBD2 (6 bases). V lost 2 bases and J 4 bases, leaving 17 bases between the germline ends. The length of the CDR3 is 17 residues. The germline V gene encodes CDR1 MGHRA and CDR2 YSYEKL. The CDR3 region is CASSQQGGLVTTGELFF. The CDR3 DNA sequence: TGCGCCAGCAGCCAACAGGGAGGCCTAGTAACCACCGGGGAGCTGTTTTTT.

The chain recombines TRBV18 with TRBJ1-3, with TRBD1 identical over 9 bases. CDR3 size: 14 residues. Germline trimming cut 4 bases from V and 4 bases from J; bases unmatched to any gene: 2. Germline lookup yields CDR1 KGHSH and CDR2 LQKENI. CDR3 sequence: CASSRTGDGNTIYF. In DNA form, the CDR3 reads TGTGCCAGCTCACGGACAGGGGACGGAAACACCATATATTTT.

The chain's CDR3 is CASSQDRGYGANVLTF. CDR3 bases: TGCGCCAGCAGCCAAGATCGAGGGTATGGGGCCAACGTCCTGACTTTC. The V and J genes are TRBV4-1 and TRBJ2-6; perhaps TRBD2 as D (5 bases). Germline lookup yields CDR1 MGHRA and CDR2 YSYEKL. V shed 0 bases and J shed 3 bases, with 9 bases lying between them. The CDR3 runs to 16 residues.

The chain uses TRBV18 and TRBJ1-3; D remains unclear. V gave up 8 bases and J gave up 0 bases, with 14 bases separating them. Germline V CDR1 and CDR2: KGHSH, LQKENI. CDR3 length equals 15 residues. CDR3 in DNA: TGTGCCAGCATCAAGGCCGGGAGCTCTGGAAACACCATATATTTT. This codes for CASIKAGSSGNTIYF.

The J gene is TRBJ2-1, the V gene TRBV9, with D perhaps TRBD1 (5 bases). The V end was cut by 4 bases, the J end by 8 bases, with 19 bases between. CDR1 SGDLS and CDR2 YYNGEE come from the germline V gene. This CDR3 is 15 amino acids long. In DNA form, the CDR3 reads TGTGCCAGCAGCCGCCGACAGCCCGATTTCGATGAGCAGTTCTTC. It codes for CASSRRQPDFDEQFF.

A few counts support this clone. V and J are TRBV6-5 and TRBJ2-2; unclear D gene. CDR3 length equals 12 residues. Germline V lookup: CDR1 MNHEY, CDR2 SVGAGI. The ends were cut back, 0 bases at V and 5 bases at J, with 1 base in the middle. In DNA, the CDR3 is TGTGCCAGCAGTTACTCGACCGGGGAGCTGTTTTTT. Its protein product is CASSYSTGELFF.

This chain uses TRBV7-2 with TRBJ1-1; TRBD1 matches at 9 bases. The V gene's germline CDR1 is SGHTA and CDR2 FQGNSA. This CDR3 is 15 amino acids long. V gave up 5 bases and J gave up 3 bases; unmatched junction bases: 7. The chain's CDR3 is CASSLVGQGYTEAFF. In nucleotides, the CDR3 is TGTGCCAGCAGCCTTGTAGGACAGGGGTACACTGAAGCTTTCTTT.

The J gene is TRBJ1-1, the V gene TRBV5-6; TRBD1 is a possible D gene (5 bases). In germline, CDR1 is SGHDT, CDR2 YYEEEE. CDR3 length: 14 residues. V lost 0 bases, J lost 3 bases, and 9 bases lay in between. The CDR3 is CASSLAGHYTEAFF. The CDR3 DNA sequence: TGTGCCAGCAGCTTGGCAGGGCACTACACTGAAGCTTTCTTT. Filled out from reference TRBV5-6 and TRBJ1-1, the complete variable domain reads DAGVTQSPTHLIKTRGQQVTLRCSPKSGHDTVSWYQQALGQGPQFIFQYYEEEERQRGNFPDRFSGHQFPNYSSELNVNALLLGDSALYLCASSLAGHYTEAFFGQGTRLTVV.

This chain links TRBV29-1 with TRBJ1-2; D perhaps matches TRBD1 (6 bases). V lost 7 bases to trimming and J lost 7 bases, with 13 bases between them. The CDR3 is 11 residues long. CDR1 SQVTM and CDR2 ANQGSEA come from the germline V gene. Here the CDR3 reads CSDTGRGGYTF. The CDR3 DNA sequence: TGCAGCGATACAGGGAGGGGTGGCTACACCTTC.

The V call is TRBV10-1, the J call TRBJ2-1, with D maybe TRBD2 (5 bases). The CDR3 contains 15 residues. Trimming took off 2 bases at V and 7 bases at J, with 15 bases between the two ends. Per the germline V gene, CDR1 is WNHNN and CDR2 is SYGVQD (reference sequence). In nucleotides, the CDR3 is TGCGCCAGCAGTGAGGGTCCCACTAGGTCGAATGAGCAGTTCTTC. This codes for CASSEGPTRSNEQFF.

The J gene is TRBJ1-1, the V gene TRBV14; TRBD1 is a possible D gene (6 bases). Per germline, CDR1 SGHDN and CDR2 FVKESK. Trimming cost V 4 bases and J 4 bases, with 13 bases left between them. This CDR3 has 14 residues. DNA for the CDR3: TGTGCCAGCAGCCGACAGGTGGGGGTCACTGAAGCTTTCTTT. Translating it yields CASSRQVGVTEAFF. Supplemented by reference TRBV14 and TRBJ1-1, the full variable domain reads EAGVTQFPSHSVIEKGQTVTLRCDPISGHDNLYWYRRVMGKEIKFLLHFVKESKQDESGMPNNRFLAERTGGTYSTLKVQPAELEDSGVYFCASSRQVGVTEAFFGQGTRLTVV.

The chain employs TRBV7-9 and TRBJ2-3; D possibly corresponds to TRBD1 (6 bases). The CDR3 covers 14 residues. Trimming took 0 bases from V and 6 from J, leaving 10 bases between them. Germline assignment: CDR1 SEHNR and CDR2 FQNEAQ (reference sequence). The CDR3 sequence is CASSLARGSDTQYF. As DNA, the CDR3 is TGTGCCAGCAGCTTAGCCAGGGGATCGGATACGCAGTATTTT.

The chain recombines TRBV12-5 with TRBJ1-2, with D uncertain. Trimming removed 2 bases from V and 5 bases from J, with 12 bases in between. Per germline, CDR1 LGHNT and CDR2 FRNRAP. This CDR3 spans 14 amino acids. The CDR3 sequence is CASGLIPSQYGYTF. As DNA, the CDR3 is TGTGCTAGTGGTTTGATCCCCTCTCAGTATGGCTACACCTTC.

This clone was seen only once. V and J are TRBV29-1 and TRBJ1-1, with TRBD1 matching 8 bases. V was clipped by 7 bases and J by 3 bases; unmatched bases: 10. The CDR3 is 14 residues long. The germline V gene encodes CDR1 SQVTM and CDR2 ANQGSEA. The DNA for the CDR3 is TGCAGCGGTGGACAGGGAACTGCTGACACTGAAGCTTTCTTT. Its protein is CSGGQGTADTEAFF.

This clone showed up just once. This chain uses TRBV27 with TRBJ2-1, with 8 bases that match TRBD1. The CDR3 covers 16 residues. With 2 bases clipped from V and 6 bases from J, the junction kept 9 bases outside the gene matches. CDR1 is MNHEY, CDR2 SMNVEV, per germline (reference sequence). The CDR3 bases are TGTGCCAGCAGTTTAGTCGGACAGGGTCCGGGCAATGAGCAGTTCTTC. Protein: CASSLVGQGPGNEQFF.

This chain uses TRBV5-8 with TRBJ2-7; 9 nucleotides agree with TRBD1. Germline loops: CDR1 SGHTS, CDR2 YDEGEE. The J segment lost 5 bases and the V segment lost 3 bases, leaving 9 bases of the junction unmatched. This CDR3 comprises 15 residues. The CDR3 protein is CASSSPGQGPHEQYF. The CDR3 region has the DNA TGTGCCAGCAGCTCTCCGGGACAGGGACCCCACGAGCAGTACTTC.

V usage is TRBV5-1 and J usage is TRBJ2-5; possibly TRBD2 for D (6 bases). Trimming pared 0 bases from V and 5 bases from J, leaving 14 bases between. Looked up from germline, CDR1 is SGHRS and CDR2 is YFSETQ. The CDR3 runs to 15 residues. In nucleotides, the CDR3 is TGCGCCAGCAGCTTGGGCGGGGCGCGATGGGAGACCCAGTACTTC. This sequence encodes CASSLGGARWETQYF.

This sequence joins TRBV6-1 and TRBJ2-5; no reliable D call. The CDR3 extends over 11 amino acids. The ends were cut back, 2 bases at V and 4 bases at J, with 2 bases in the middle. CDR1 is MNHNS and CDR2 is SASEGT in the germline V gene. The chain's CDR3 is CASSERETQYF. The CDR3 nucleotides read TGTGCCAGCAGTGAACGAGAGACCCAGTACTTC.